Listed here are 28 T cell receptor beta chains from one sample, sequenced in a study of T cell responses to AZD1222 COVID-19 vaccine. TCRdb keeps only in-frame clones here, not all; method: immunoSEQ multiplex PCR. The data show roughly 28,000 clones, about 93% seen once. The source was peripheral blood, collected on day 0 of AZD1222 vaccination. The source is an adult in good health.

The V gene is TRBV5-4, the J gene TRBJ1-2; D gene ambiguous. Deletions cut 0 bases from V and 5 bases from J, with 17 bases between. Germline V lookup: CDR1 SGHNT, CDR2 YYREEE (reference sequence). The CDR3 spans 16 residues. The CDR3 here is CASSLGRTSNPYGYTF. The DNA for the CDR3 is TGTGCCAGCAGCTTGGGCAGGACGAGTAACCCGTATGGCTACACCTTC.

The chain joins TRBV7-8 to TRBJ1-2; D is uncertain. The germline V gene encodes CDR1 SGHVS and CDR2 FQNEAQ. The CDR3 has 17 amino acids. Trimming pared 1 base from V and 0 bases from J, leaving 15 bases between. This chain's CDR3 is CASSLVVPPSANYGYTF. The CDR3, as DNA: TGTGCCAGCAGCTTAGTTGTACCGCCTTCAGCTAACTATGGCTACACCTTC.

The chain joins TRBV6-1 to TRBJ2-5; D gene unclear. CDR3 size: 13 residues. CDR1 and CDR2 from the germline V gene are MNHNS and SASEGT. Trimming pared 7 bases from V and 1 base from J, leaving 10 bases between. The CDR3 DNA is TGTGCCAGCACCCCTGACACCCAAGAGACCCAGTACTTC. Translated: CASTPDTQETQYF.

This chain connects TRBV19 to TRBJ1-2; the D gene is possibly TRBD1 (5 bases). V shed 10 bases and J shed 6 bases, with 15 bases lying between them. The CDR3 spans 12 residues. Germline loops: CDR1 LNHDA, CDR2 SQIVND (reference sequence). CDR3 sequence: CATRVGQDGYTF. CDR3 bases: TGTGCCACCAGGGTAGGGCAGGATGGCTACACCTTC.

The chain combines TRBV27 with TRBJ1-2, with D uncertain. Germline assignment: CDR1 MNHEY and CDR2 SMNVEV (reference sequence). The CDR3 totals 13 residues. The V gene lost 5 bases and the J gene lost 4 bases, with 11 bases spanning the gap. CDR3 nucleotide sequence: TGTGCCAGCAGTGCGCGGGGTCCCTATGGCTACACCTTC. This sequence encodes CASSARGPYGYTF.

This chain links TRBV15 with TRBJ1-3, with D hard to call. This CDR3 contains 16 residues. Trimming removed 2 bases from V and 0 bases from J, with 11 bases in between. The germline V gene has CDR1 LNHNV and CDR2 YYDKDF (reference sequence). The CDR3 DNA reads TGTGCCACCAGCAGAAAAGAGGTTTACTCTGGAAACACCATATATTTT. Protein product: CATSRKEVYSGNTIYF.

This clone was counted once. This rearrangement joins TRBV4-3 to TRBJ1-3; D gene unclear. Per germline, CDR1 LGHNA and CDR2 YSLEER. The V and J ends lost 2 bases and 0 bases respectively, with 17 bases between them. This CDR3 comprises 18 residues. The CDR3 region is CASSQNSVGRNSGNTIYF. The CDR3 nucleotides are TGCGCCAGCAGCCAAAATTCGGTAGGGCGTAACTCTGGAAACACCATATATTTT.

This chain uses TRBV28 with TRBJ1-2; perhaps TRBD1 as D (5 bases). The germline V gene has CDR1 MDHEN and CDR2 SYDVKM. The CDR3 is 13 amino acids. Trimming took off 3 bases at V and 3 bases at J, with 8 bases between the two ends. CDR3 protein: CASSLVGDYGYTF. The DNA of the CDR3 is TGTGCCAGCAGTTTGGTAGGGGACTATGGCTACACCTTC.

The chain has TRBV4-3 and TRBJ2-7; D is ambiguous. The germline V gene has CDR1 LGHNA and CDR2 YSLEER. V was shortened by 1 base and J by 1 base, with 5 bases between the two germline ends. CDR3 length: 13 amino acids. As DNA, the CDR3 is TGCGCCAGCAGCCAAGGTCGTTCCTACGAGCAGTACTTC. Amino acid sequence: CASSQGRSYEQYF.

The chain joins TRBV5-1 to TRBJ1-3; D is uncertain. CDR3 length equals 17 residues. CDR1 and CDR2 (germline): SGHRS, YFSETQ. Trimming took off 4 bases at V and 0 bases at J, with 17 bases between the two ends. This CDR3 reads CASSPTDGRSSGNTIYF. The DNA of the CDR3 is TGCGCCAGCAGCCCTACGGACGGACGAAGCTCTGGAAACACCATATATTTT.

This rearrangement joins TRBV9 to TRBJ2-7; unclear D gene. With 3 bases removed from V and 9 bases from J, the gap between germline ends came to 31 bases. The CDR3 extends over 18 amino acids. Germline V gene data show CDR1 as SGDLS and CDR2 as YYNGEE. The CDR3 DNA follows: TGTGCCAGCAGCGACCGACCGGATGTACCCCTAACCTTGACGGGGCAGTACTTC. Translation: CASSDRPDVPLTLTGQYF.

The V gene is TRBV9, the J gene TRBJ2-2; D tentatively reads TRBD1 or TRBD2 (5 bases each). V shed 6 bases and J shed 5 bases, with 11 bases lying between them. This CDR3 has 13 amino acids. Germline V CDR1 and CDR2: SGDLS, YYNGEE. The CDR3 reads CASTPEGTGELFF. The CDR3 DNA follows: TGTGCCAGCACCCCAGAGGGGACCGGGGAGCTGTTTTTT.

The V call is TRBV18, the J call TRBJ2-5; D gene ambiguous. This CDR3 spans 12 amino acids. V was pared by 6 bases and J by 4 bases, with 9 bases between. Germline V gene sequence: CDR1 KGHSH, CDR2 LQKENI. CDR3 sequence: CASSPSPETQYF. The CDR3 nucleotides read TGTGCCAGCTCGCCAAGCCCAGAGACCCAGTACTTC.

This chain uses TRBV5-8 with TRBJ2-7; no clear D gene. The length of the CDR3 is 13 residues. Germline CDR1 reads SGHTS; CDR2 reads YDEGEE. Deletions cut 6 bases from V and 3 bases from J, with 13 bases between. The CDR3 DNA is TGTGCCAGCAACGACCTGATCGACTACGAGCAGTACTTC. This sequence encodes CASNDLIDYEQYF.

The V and J genes are TRBV27 and TRBJ2-7, with TRBD1 matching over 7 bases. Trimming cost V 8 bases and J 3 bases; bases outside gene matches: 4. Germline loops: CDR1 MNHEY, CDR2 SMNVEV (reference sequence). There are 12 residues in the CDR3. CDR3: CASGGQVYEQYF. Written as DNA, the CDR3 is TGTGCCAGCGGCGGACAGGTCTACGAGCAGTACTTC.

CDR3 in DNA: TGTGCCATCAGTGGGTCCAGGGGACTAGCGACTACCTACGAGCAGTACTTC. This gives the protein CAISGSRGLATTYEQYF. The V call is TRBV10-3, the J call TRBJ2-7, with 10 bases matching TRBD2. This CDR3 comprises 17 residues. V was pared by 4 bases and J by 2 bases, with 11 bases of the junction left unmatched. Germline values: CDR1 ENHRY, CDR2 SYGVKD.

J is TRBJ2-5 and V is TRBV15; TRBD2 matches 10 bases. The CDR3 spans 17 residues. V lost 2 bases to trimming and J lost 2 bases; unmatched junction nucleotides: 8. CDR1 and CDR2 from the germline V gene are LNHNV and YYDKDF (reference sequence). CDR3 loop: CATSRPLGLAEQETQYF. DNA for the CDR3: TGTGCCACCAGCAGACCCCTTGGACTAGCGGAGCAAGAGACCCAGTACTTC.

This chain uses TRBV18 with TRBJ1-1, with TRBD1 as a possible D gene (6 bases). The CDR3 length is 15 residues. Germline assignment: CDR1 KGHSH and CDR2 LQKENI. The V gene lost 4 bases and the J gene lost 0 bases, with 12 bases spanning the gap. CDR3 region: CASSLTDSMNTEAFF. The CDR3, as DNA: TGTGCCAGCTCACTTACGGACAGCATGAACACTGAAGCTTTCTTT.

The gene calls are TRBV28 and TRBJ1-3, with 8 bases that match TRBD1. Trimming took 6 bases from V and 2 from J; bases not matched to a gene: 9. This CDR3 comprises 16 residues. Germline loops: CDR1 MDHEN, CDR2 SYDVKM. CDR3 sequence: CASSEDRAVTGNTIYF. CDR3 DNA sequence: TGTGCCAGCAGCGAGGACAGGGCCGTGACTGGAAACACCATATATTTT.

This rearrangement joins TRBV5-1 to TRBJ1-1, with D perhaps matching TRBD1 (5 bases). Germline V gene data show CDR1 as SGHRS and CDR2 as YFSETQ. The length of the CDR3 is 15 residues. Trimming took off 4 bases at V and 5 bases at J, with 18 bases between the two ends. The chain's CDR3 is CASSVTGATATEAFF. The CDR3, as DNA: TGCGCCAGCAGCGTCACAGGCGCCACGGCGACTGAAGCTTTCTTT. The entire variable domain, with the rest obtained from reference TRBV5-1 and TRBJ1-1, is as follows: KAGVTQTPRYLIKTRGQQVTLSCSPISGHRSVSWYQQTPGQGLQFLFEYFSETQRNKGNFPGRFSGRQFSNSRSEMNVSTLELGDSALYLCASSVTGATATEAFFGQGTRLTVV.

The CDR3 coding sequence is TGCAGCGTTTCTGGACAGGGTCCATATGGCTACACCTTC. Translation gives CSVSGQGPYGYTF. V gene TRBV29-1 combines with J gene TRBJ1-2; TRBD1 agrees at 8 bases. After removal of 5 bases from V and 5 bases from J, the junction contained 7 bases not matched to a gene. Germline CDR1 and CDR2: SQVTM and ANQGSEA. The CDR3 is made up of 13 amino acids.

Written as DNA, the CDR3 is TGTGCCAGCAGTGAGGTGATTGGCTACGAGCAGTACTTC. Translated, it gives CASSEVIGYEQYF. The chain has TRBV6-4 and TRBJ2-7; D remains ambiguous. This CDR3 region has 13 residues. Between the trimmed V and J ends, which lost 3 bases and 3 bases, there was a span of 9 bases. Per germline, CDR1 MRHNA and CDR2 SNTAGT.

V and J are TRBV12-3 or TRBV12-4 and TRBJ1-2; D call uncertain. Trimming took 2 bases from V and 4 from J, leaving 5 bases between them. This CDR3 contains 12 residues. CDR3 coding DNA: TGTGCCAGCAGTTTATCCCTCTATGGCTACACCTTC. It yields the protein CASSLSLYGYTF.

This rearrangement joins TRBV18 to TRBJ1-1, with D possibly being TRBD1 (5 bases). V shed 1 base and J shed 3 bases, with 6 bases lying between them. This CDR3 comprises 13 residues. The germline gives CDR1 KGHSH, CDR2 LQKENI. The CDR3 region is CASSPRGDTEAFF. CDR3 sequence (DNA): TGTGCCAGCTCACCACGGGGGGACACTGAAGCTTTCTTT. The full variable domain, completed using reference TRBV18 and TRBJ1-1, is NAGVMQNPRHLVRRRGQEARLRCSPMKGHSHVYWYRQLPEEGLKFMVYLQKENIIDESGMPKERFSAEFPKEGPSILRIQQVVRGDSAAYFCASSPRGDTEAFFGQGTRLTVV.

The rearrangement uses TRBV5-5 and TRBJ1-4; D is possibly TRBD1 (5 bases). V was shortened by 0 bases and J by 4 bases, with 10 bases between the two germline ends. The CDR3 covers 15 residues. Germline values: CDR1 SGHKS, CDR2 YYEKEE (reference sequence). DNA of the CDR3: TGTGCCAGCAGCTTGGACGGACACTATAATGAAAAACTGTTTTTT. Its protein is CASSLDGHYNEKLFF.

The CDR3 sequence: CASSLYPTYGYTF. The CDR3 DNA is TGTGCCAGCAGCTTATACCCGACCTATGGCTACACCTTC. The rearrangement uses TRBV7-9 and TRBJ1-2; no definite D call. CDR1 is SEHNR and CDR2 is FQNEAQ in the germline V gene (reference sequence). The CDR3 sequence is 13 residues long. V dropped 2 bases and J dropped 4 bases, with 8 bases sitting between them.

The gene calls are TRBV21-1 and TRBJ1-5. TRBV21-1 is flagged as a pseudogene. This CDR3 is built from 16 residues. The CDR3: CASSTLLGRCNQPQHF. The CDR3 DNA reads TGTGCCAGCAGCACCCTCCTTGGACGGTGCAATCAGCCCCAGCATTTT.

The chain carries TRBV5-4 and TRBJ2-2; the D is unclear. The V gene's germline CDR1 is SGHNT and CDR2 YYREEE (reference sequence). This CDR3 spans 15 amino acids. V was trimmed by 0 bases and J by 0 bases, leaving 6 bases between them. CDR3 in amino acids: CASSLGVTNTGELFF. CDR3 nucleotide sequence: TGTGCCAGCAGCTTGGGGGTGACGAACACCGGGGAGCTGTTTTTT. The whole variable domain, remainder taken from reference TRBV5-4 and TRBJ2-2, is ETGVTQSPTHLIKTRGQQVTLRCSSQSGHNTVSWYQQALGQGPQFIFQYYREEENGRGNFPPRFSGLQFPNYSSELNVNALELDDSALYLCASSLGVTNTGELFFGEGSRLTVL.